Described below is a single T cell receptor (beta chain) sequence and its context. Its target is not known. The sample is drawn from a study of immune cell composition in non-small cell lung cancer. Normal lung sampling was at least 3 cm from the tumour, as distant as possible. Some clones are missing from TCRdb's copy, which holds only in-frame ones; the method was immunoSEQ multiplex PCR. Here the sample spans roughly 5,100 clones, more than 70% being singletons. CDR1 is MDHEN and CDR2 is SYDVKM in the germline V gene. V trimming: 5 bases; J trimming: 3 bases; junction bases outside the gene matches: 5. The CDR3 length is 14 residues. Study observations and caveats: Around four fifths of squamous and roughly 34% of adenocarcinoma cases had tumour-associated clones >0.5%.

V and J are TRBV28 and TRBJ2-7; TRBD2 matches at 9 bases. This TCR was sampled from a human donor with non-small cell lung cancer. Some clones in this sample may be carry-over from other donors' samples. Sequencing used non-adjacent lung tissue. The CDR3 protein is CASSPSGGNYEQYF. CDR3 sequence (DNA): TGTGCCAGCAGTCCCAGCGGGGGGAACTACGAGCAGTACTTC.